This T cell receptor delta chain was recovered during a study of gamma-delta chains in newborns, infants, children. Study-level background: Microbial exposure reportedly drives polyclonal innate γδ T cell expansion after birth.

This clone was seen only a few times. TCRdb used CATT to re-call clones from the reads. The table has 10,000 or so delta-chain clones, 3% to 4% seen once; the top ten hold roughly 9%. Germline CDR1 TSWWSYY, CDR2 QGS. The CDR3 runs to 18 residues. Trimming cost V 2 bases and J 4 bases, with 23 bases left between them. The sequencing sample was made of blood. This sequence originates from a child who was a newborn, infant or young child, either healthy, febrile or measles-vaccinated (not recorded which). The chain has TRDV1 and TRDJ1; D assignment may be TRDD2 or TRDD3 (5 bases each). In DNA, the CDR3 is TGTGCTCTTGGGGAAACCTACCTAGGGCCCGGGGGGGTCGATAAACTCATCTTT. Translated, it gives CALGETYLGPGGVDKLIF.